This is a list of T cell receptor beta chains from one sample in a study of cytomegalovirus exposure and HLA in healthy donors. Generated by immunoSEQ multiplex PCR, the TCRdb table keeps only in-frame clones and is missing some. The profile shows 95,000 to 130,000 clones, 55% to 65% of them singletons. The specimen was PBMCs. The receptors were gathered from a woman between 40 and 55 years old in good health and CMV-seropositive. Both conserved end residues are part of each CDR3.

J gene | V gene | CDR3 protein
TRBJ2-7 | TRBV4-3 | CASSRGYDRWNEQYF
TRBJ1-4 | TRBV28 | CASSGQGITNEKLFF
TRBJ1-5 | TRBV6-1 | CASSRGREANQPQHF
TRBJ2-3 | TRBV9 | CASSGGLQGADTQYF
TRBJ1-5 | TRBV30 | CAWSGDFNQPQHF
TRBJ2-1 | TRBV5-4 | CASSGLPLAGGPRAYNEQFF
TRBJ1-2 | TRBV4-1 | CASSQEEKDSHYGYTF
TRBJ2-3 | TRBV7-2 | CASSLVVVSTDTQYF
TRBJ1-2 | TRBV7-2 | CASSVSTGAGYTF
TRBJ2-7 | TRBV19 | CASSIAQGASYEQYF
TRBJ2-7 | TRBV29-1 | CSVEALAGTYEQYF
TRBJ2-5 | TRBV7-9 | CASSLAWDRGETQYF
TRBJ1-1 | TRBV6-5 | CASSLLRGTEAFF
TRBJ1-2 | TRBV4-2 | CASSQVGGTGFNYGYTF
TRBJ1-1 | TRBV28 | CASTGSNTEAFF
TRBJ2-7 | TRBV4-1 | CASSQAREEYEQYF
TRBJ2-1 | TRBV4-3 | CASSQIYPPGFYNEQFF
TRBJ2-7 | TRBV11-2 | CASSLEAVADEQYF
TRBJ2-1 | TRBV19 | CASTSSGRGNEQFF
TRBJ2-1 | TRBV7-3 | CASSFASGYNEQFF
TRBJ2-1 | TRBV27 | CASSFPGLDRNEQFF
TRBJ1-2 | TRBV2 | CASQRIGQTTYGYTF
TRBJ2-1 | TRBV10-3 | CAIGRLASILDEQFF
TRBJ1-5 | TRBV20-1 | CSAARGQPQHF
TRBJ1-2 | TRBV11-2 | CASSLVGGLPSRYGYTF
TRBJ2-2 | TRBV5-1 | CASSLVAGGTGELFF
TRBJ2-3 | TRBV28 | CASTEAGSRTDTQYF
TRBJ2-3 | TRBV7-3 | CASSSSAGLADTQYF
TRBJ2-3 | TRBV19 | CASSMDKRTDTQYF
TRBJ2-1 | TRBV6-4 | CASSRDREDGEQFF
TRBJ1-5 | TRBV19 | CASSNWGLLGGGQPQHF
TRBJ2-5 | TRBV4-2 | CASSSRTGDLQETQYF
TRBJ2-1 | TRBV2 | CASERTEGAYNEQFF
TRBJ2-5 | TRBV10-3 | CAISGAEVAGKETQYF
TRBJ2-7 | TRBV6-1 | CASRNRDRSTYEQYF
TRBJ2-3 | TRBV5-1 | CASSSGVFHSTDTQYF
TRBJ2-7 | TRBV7-2 | CASSLGQIQYF
TRBJ2-6 | TRBV4-1 | CASSQASSPRQGAVGANVLTF
TRBJ1-4 | TRBV28 | CASSFFGTGDTKLFF
TRBJ2-7 | TRBV6-6 | CASSAWRSDEQYF
TRBJ1-1 | TRBV29-1 | CSGAGVGYTEAFF